This entry features one T cell receptor (beta chain) sequence. CDR1 SQVTM and CDR2 ANQGSEA come from the germline V gene. CDR3 length equals 14 residues. V dropped 7 bases and J dropped 0 bases, with 15 bases sitting between them. The data stem from a study of blood T cell repertoires in COVID-19. About the research overall: PBMCs, B-cell-depleted T cells, or T cells were the source of the cDNA or gDNA that made up the material.

The Seattle patients joined while their infection was active and were tracked longitudinally afterward. Only in-frame clones appear in the TCRdb table, and some are missing; sequencing was by immunoSEQ multiplex PCR. Altogether 300,000 to 350,000 clones are present, about 87% being singletons, with the ten largest covering approximately 1.8%. This receptor was taken from a woman aged 25 to 45 with COVID-19, enrolled during active disease. V usage is TRBV29-1 and J usage is TRBJ1-2, with D unresolved. What was sequenced was peripheral blood. The CDR3 reads CSAEGELSNYGYTF. CDR3 coding DNA: TGCAGCGCCGAGGGAGAGCTCTCTAACTATGGCTACACCTTC.